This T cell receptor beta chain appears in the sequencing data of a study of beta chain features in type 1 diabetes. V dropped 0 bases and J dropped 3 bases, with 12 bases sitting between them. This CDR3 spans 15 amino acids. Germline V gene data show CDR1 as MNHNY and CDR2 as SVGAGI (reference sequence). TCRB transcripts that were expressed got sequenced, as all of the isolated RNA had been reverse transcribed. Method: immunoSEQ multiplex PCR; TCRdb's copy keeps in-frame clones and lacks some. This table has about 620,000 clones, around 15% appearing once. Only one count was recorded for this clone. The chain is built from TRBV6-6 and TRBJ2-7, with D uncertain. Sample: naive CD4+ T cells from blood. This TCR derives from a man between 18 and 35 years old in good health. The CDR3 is CASSYSVRADYEQYF. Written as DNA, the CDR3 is TGTGCCAGCAGTTACTCGGTTCGGGCAGACTACGAGCAGTACTTC.